The T cell receptor (beta chain) described here comes from a study of T cell responses to AZD1222 COVID-19 vaccine (dated by TCRdb to about 2021). Notes on the research overall: Because spike-specific TCR depth and breadth did not differ between the two schedules, AZD1222 recipients who got a second dose at roughly 4 weeks were pooled with those who got a second dose at roughly 12 weeks. TCR sequencing was performed for 230 to 250 trial participants, of whom 200 to 210 were given two doses of AZD1222 and approximately 26 were given two doses of MenACWY control vaccine. Enrollment into the trials was organized by age into subgroups of 18-55, 56-69 and 70-plus years, and those subgroups contained about 160, 30 and 59 TCR-sequenced participants, respectively. Study-wide findings and limitations: Participants were mostly white British, with more females than males. The authors suggested clonal diversity may have been underestimated. Conclusions about previously exposed vaccinees were limited because only a handful of AZD1222 recipients were SARS-CoV-2 seropositive at baseline. A significant rise in spike-specific TCR breadth and depth was observed after two AZD1222 doses relative to day 0 and relative to MenACWY recipients. In the small 56-69-year group, the increase in depth fell short of significance, most likely because of low power. The vaccine-associated CD4 TCRs covered the entire spike protein, and the dominant responses fell in regions 160-218 and 743-854. Epitopes outside the regions mutated in the B.1.351 and B.1.1.7 variants were reportedly recognized by nearly half of the unique spike-specific TCRs. Because no samples from the day 14 peak response were available, repertoires could be characterized only after the peak T cell response.

The CDR3 regions of human TCRbeta chains were subjected to immunosequencing. Per the authors' processing: Repertoire TCRs were checked for matches against a reference library of SARS-CoV-2-specific TCRs that had been generated using the MIRA antigen-specificity platform. Breadth meant the fraction of unique TCRs that were SARS-CoV-2-associated, whereas depth meant the fraction of total T cells that were SARS-CoV-2-associated. Using the MIRA data, each spike-specific TCR was assigned both to the spike region to which the TCR was reactive and to a CD4 or CD8 class. Log10-transformed breadth and depth values were compared by one-way ANOVA with Sidak's multiple comparisons tests. Not all clones reach the TCRdb copy of this immuneACCESS table, which keeps in-frame sequences only. Checked studies attribute under half of the gap to unresolved V genes and leave the rest unexplained. The V and J calls and clone size come from that table; D and trimming were worked out from the DNA. This sample gives 110,000 to 150,000 clones in total; over 85% of them show up just once. 4.5% to 6.5% of the sample goes to the ten largest clones.

What this sample's time point label stands for: baseline before first vaccination. Vaccinee samples were obtained from the UK trials COV001 and COV002, which included a single-blind randomized controlled phase 2/3 trial of AZD1222 (ChAdOx1 nCoV-19) in healthy adults. Trial participant PBMC samples were collected at day 0 and day 28 after the second dose for TCRbeta chain sequencing. Ends trimmed: V by 7 bases, J by 6 bases; bases unmatched to a gene: 10. The CDR3 sequence holds 15 residues, the cysteine and phenylalanine included. Only the CDR3 DNA stays, 45 bases, in frame from base 1. The germline V gene sets CDR1 to MNHEY and CDR2 to SVGAGI. Note on this clone: Its antigen is unknown. No clone much larger than this one lies a single base away; base qualities are absent.

The material was peripheral blood, obtained on day 0 of AZD1222 vaccination. The chain joins TRBV6-5 to TRBJ2-1; TRBD2 aligns with 9 central bases. This TCR came from an adult in good health. CDR3 loop: CASNPAGGTSNEQFF. The DNA is TGTGCCAGCAACCCAGCGGGAGGTACATCCAATGAGCAGTTCTTC.